These T cell receptor beta chains were read from a single sample in a study of cytomegalovirus exposure and HLA in healthy donors. Sequenced by immunoSEQ multiplex PCR; TCRdb stores in-frame clones only, minus some. The table lists roughly 170,000 clones, around 80% of them singletons, with approximately 2% in the top ten. Sequencing was done on a sample of PBMCs. These receptor sequences come from a woman in her 30s in good health and CMV-seronegative. The CDR3 runs from the conserved cysteine through the conserved F or W. The order of the fields is J gene, V gene, CDR3 protein.

TRBJ2-7 | TRBV29-1 | CSVARNGQGLYEQYF
TRBJ2-1 | TRBV6-1 | CASSELGGLFNEQFF
TRBJ2-1 | TRBV30 | CAWRLAGGRNEQFF
TRBJ1-2 | TRBV28 | CASSAVGQGNYGYTF
TRBJ2-3 | TRBV5-1 | CASSLNGLAADTQYF
TRBJ2-3 | TRBV5-4 | CASSPGGRAGDTQYF
TRBJ1-5 | TRBV12-5 | CASGLVRNPEGPQHF
TRBJ2-2 | TRBV11-2 | CASSLGTGRGGTGELFF
TRBJ1-1 | TRBV9 | CASSVARTEAFF
TRBJ2-6 | TRBV29-1 | CSASGYSGANVLTF
TRBJ2-4 | TRBV4-3 | CASSQELAGGLNIQYF
TRBJ1-2 | TRBV28 | CASSLWRGPGGYTF
TRBJ1-4 | TRBV28 | CASSSSGTGAEKLFF
TRBJ2-4 | TRBV5-4 | CASSQLRGGAKNIQYF
TRBJ2-7 | TRBV14 | CASSHLAGDSGEQYF
TRBJ2-7 | TRBV28 | CASSPPEDFDEQYF
TRBJ1-1 | TRBV7-2 | CASSRRDRGASRAFF
TRBJ2-4 | TRBV30 | CAWSELATAKNSQYF
TRBJ2-4 | TRBV5-4 | CASSPGGLAGVSKNIQYF
TRBJ2-1 | TRBV6-1 | CASSGGLAGYNEQFF
TRBJ2-1 | TRBV9 | CASSVVDSPYNEQFF
TRBJ1-2 | TRBV7-9 | CASSERTRSNYGYTF
TRBJ1-6 | TRBV11-2 | CASSQRLAGDSPLHF
TRBJ1-2 | TRBV5-4 | CASSLEQGRSYGYTF
TRBJ2-4 | TRBV19 | CASSVQGAGGSKNIQYF
TRBJ1-2 | TRBV5-4 | CASSHQQNPYGYTF
TRBJ1-4 | TRBV5-1 | CASSLGPEVLNEKLFF
TRBJ2-1 | TRBV9 | CASSAGLAVNEQFF
TRBJ2-1 | TRBV4-1 | CASSRIQQGTEQFF
TRBJ2-6 | TRBV4-3 | CASSPEDRVAGANVLTF
TRBJ2-1 | TRBV5-1 | CASSFWGGSYNEQFF
TRBJ1-2 | TRBV6-5 | CASSYALSSGYGYTF
TRBJ2-1 | TRBV2 | CASRNPGLAKNNEQFF
TRBJ1-2 | TRBV19 | CASSIIHPTSPNYGYTF
TRBJ1-5 | TRBV11-2 | CASSTGSDQPQHF
TRBJ2-7 | TRBV7-2 | CASSRDTSYEQYF
TRBJ1-5 | TRBV5-1 | CASRAGADQPQHF
TRBJ2-3 | TRBV7-2 | CASLIQSRDTQYF
TRBJ2-7 | TRBV27 | CASSLGTSSYEQYF
NA | TRBV19 | CASSIYWYGQIEQYF
TRBJ2-2 | TRBV4-3 | CASSQVGRVAGELFF
TRBJ2-2 | TRBV2 | CASSRQGANTGELFF
TRBJ1-2 | TRBV18 | CASSPPGAGGYYGYTF
TRBJ2-1 | TRBV15 | CATSTLPGLAGGDEQFF
TRBJ1-1 | TRBV7-2 | CASSPSVVGVNTEAFF
TRBJ2-7 | TRBV14 | CASSPQGYEQYF
TRBJ1-5 | TRBV28 | CASSPPSKRTGNSNQPQHF
TRBJ2-7 | TRBV5-6 | CASSRNEGAGSYEQYF
TRBJ2-7 | TRBV5-1 | CASSPDGRGLYEQYF
TRBJ2-5 | TRBV7-2 | CASSNTHQETQYF
TRBJ2-7 | TRBV11-2 | CASSPLRREDLEQYF
TRBJ2-7 | TRBV4-1 | CASSLGLAGGEYEQYF
TRBJ2-1 | TRBV14 | CASSQFTGQGYYNEQFF
TRBJ1-2 | TRBV28 | CASRRTGTYGYTF
TRBJ1-6 | TRBV28 | CASMGTGAQYNSPLHF